Listed here are 12 T cell receptor beta chains from one sample, sequenced in a study of T cell repertoires in cytomegalovirus infection. The antigens for these receptors are not known. MiXCR was run by TCRdb on the reads, yielding one entry per CDR3 protein. This sample has roughly 800,000 distinct CDR3 sequences, with about 29% found just once. The specimen was cultured CD8+ T cells from PBMCs, collected from culture after CMV antigen stimulation. These receptors all stem from a human donor in good health (CMV status not recorded). Some clones in this sample may be carry-over from other donors' samples.

This clonotype was recorded a few times. The chain employs TRBV5-6 and TRBJ2-2, with TRBD2 matching 8 bases. From germline, CDR1 is SGHDT and CDR2 YYEEEE. The CDR3 contains 14 residues. V gave up 5 bases and J gave up 1 base; unmatched junction bases: 1. CDR3 in DNA: TGTGCCAGCAGTCGGGGGGGGAACACCGGGGAGCTGTTTTTT. Amino acid sequence: CASSRGGNTGELFF.

This sequence joins TRBV5-1 and TRBJ2-1; D is uncertain. Germline V CDR1 and CDR2: SGHRS, YFSETQ. The V gene lost 4 bases and the J gene lost 4 bases, with 12 bases spanning the gap. The CDR3 covers 14 residues. The CDR3 nucleotides read TGCGCCAGCAGCCCGCCACCCCCTTACAATGAGCAGTTCTTC. Translated: CASSPPPPYNEQFF.

This clonotype was seen more than once but under ten times. The chain uses TRBV6-2 or TRBV6-3 and TRBJ1-1; D gene unclear. CDR1 and CDR2 (germline): MNHEY, SVGEGT. The V gene lost 3 bases and the J gene lost 3 bases, with 14 bases spanning the gap. This CDR3 has 15 amino acids. As DNA, the CDR3 is TGTGCCAGCAGTTATCCCTCTGAGTTGGACACTGAAGCTTTCTTT. Protein sequence: CASSYPSELDTEAFF.

V and J are TRBV4-1 and TRBJ2-1; possible D gene TRBD2, 5 bases. Deletions cut 3 bases from V and 5 bases from J, with 8 bases between. The CDR3 consists of 13 residues. Germline loops: CDR1 MGHRA, CDR2 YSYEKL. DNA of the CDR3: TGCGCCAGCAGCCATCGGCGGGACAATGAGCAGTTCTTC. Amino acid sequence: CASSHRRDNEQFF.

This chain links TRBV4-1 with TRBJ2-1; TRBD2 aligns across 10 bases. V trimming: 6 bases; J trimming: 3 bases; junction bases outside the gene matches: 5. This CDR3 has 15 residues. CDR1 MGHRA and CDR2 YSYEKL come from the germline V gene. CDR3 protein: CASRGTSEGYNEQFF. The CDR3 nucleotides read TGCGCCAGCAGAGGGACTAGCGAGGGCTACAATGAGCAGTTCTTC.

The rearrangement links TRBV7-6 to TRBJ2-2, with 10 bases matching TRBD1. Germline V lookup: CDR1 SGHVS, CDR2 FNYEAQ. Unmatched junction bases numbered 5, after V lost 5 bases and J lost 2 bases. CDR3 length: 16 residues. The CDR3, as DNA: TGTGCCAGCAGCCCTTGGACAGGGGGTAACACCGGGGAGCTGTTTTTT. Amino acid sequence: CASSPWTGGNTGELFF.

In its sample, this clonotype was seen a few times. The rearrangement links TRBV7-9 to TRBJ2-7; 12 bases map to TRBD2. The junction had 8 bases not matched to a gene; V was cut back by 5 bases and J by 0 bases. The CDR3 loop spans 17 amino acids. CDR1 SEHNR and CDR2 FQNEAQ come from the germline V gene (reference sequence). DNA for the CDR3: TGTGCCAGCAGCCCAGGACTAGCGGGGCGCCTCTCCTACGAGCAGTACTTC. Its protein product is CASSPGLAGRLSYEQYF.

The chain is built from TRBV6-1 and TRBJ2-6; TRBD1 agrees at 11 bases. The V and J ends lost 5 bases and 0 bases, in that order; junction bases with no gene match: 6. CDR3 length: 18 residues. The germline CDR1 and CDR2 sequences are MNHNS and SASEGT. CDR3: CASSYGQGAFSGANVLTF. DNA for the CDR3: TGTGCCAGCAGTTATGGACAGGGGGCCTTCTCTGGGGCCAACGTCCTGACTTTC.

This clonotype occurred once. Compared with germline, one end of the junction differs, possibly owing to a read error. The genes are TRBV5-5 and TRBJ1-2; TRBD1 is a possible D gene (6 bases). The CDR3 has 10 amino acids. Germline loops: CDR1 SGHKS, CDR2 YYEKEE (reference sequence). The CDR3 bases are TGTGCCAGCAGCGTCGGACAGCCGAGGTTC. As protein: CASSVGQPRF.

There are a few counts of this clonotype. The chain is built from TRBV2 and TRBJ1-2; TRBD1 matches at 7 bases. Germline CDR1 reads SNHLY; CDR2 reads FYNNEI. The CDR3 totals 13 residues. V was pared by 10 bases and J by 6 bases, with 11 bases of the junction left unmatched. DNA for the CDR3: TGTGCCACCAGACAGGGACCCCTAAATGGCTACACCTTC. This codes for CATRQGPLNGYTF.

V gene TRBV7-3 combines with J gene TRBJ1-2, with a possible D match to TRBD1 (6 bases). The CDR3 loop spans 17 amino acids. Trimming removed 5 bases at V and 6 bases at J, with 25 bases between. Per the germline V gene, CDR1 is SGHTA and CDR2 is FQGTGA. The CDR3 DNA is TGTGCCAGCAGCCTTACAGGGTGGCCTCGGCTCGTGGATGGCTACACCTTC. Residues: CASSLTGWPRLVDGYTF.

This chain joins TRBV7-9 and TRBJ1-6; 8 bases match TRBD1. CDR3 length equals 19 residues. Germline V gene lookup returns CDR1 SEHNR and CDR2 FQNEAQ (reference sequence). V shed 6 bases and J 5 bases; nucleotides not matched to a gene: 18. Written as DNA, the CDR3 is TGTGCCAGCAGTCCCGAGGGAGAGGGGACAGGAGGAAATAATTCACCCCTCCACTTT. Amino acid sequence: CASSPEGEGTGGNNSPLHF. Variable domain in full (rest from reference TRBV7-9 and TRBJ1-6): DTGVSQNPRHKITKRGQNVTFRCDPISEHNRLYWYRQTLGQGPEFLTYFQNEAQLEKSRLLSDRFSAERPKGSFSTLEIQRTEQGDSAMYLCASSPEGEGTGGNNSPLHFGNGTRLTVT.